This record covers a single T cell receptor beta chain. Its antigen is still unknown. The source of the sample is a study of cytomegalovirus exposure and HLA in healthy donors. Primers for the PCR totalled 60 Vbeta and 13 Jbeta. Generated by immunoSEQ multiplex PCR, the TCRdb table keeps only in-frame clones and is missing some. Here the sample spans some 100,000 clones, 77% being singletons. CDR3 length equals 18 residues. V lost 1 base and J lost 2; bases outside the gene matches: 11. In germline, CDR1 is SGHTA, CDR2 FQGNSA. Study results and limitations: Common viral pathogens (according to a later analysis) appeared linked to several of the most significant clusters.

The sample taken for sequencing was PBMCs. The TCR comes from a man between 35 and 55 years old in good health and CMV-seropositive. V is TRBV7-2 and J is TRBJ1-5, with TRBD1 matching over 7 bases. The CDR3 loop is CASSLVGGVGGRNQPQHF. The DNA for the CDR3 is TGTGCCAGCAGCTTAGTGGGGGGAGTAGGGGGCCGCAATCAGCCCCAGCATTTT.